These 4 T cell receptor beta chains share one sample of origin, sequenced in a study of spatial heterogeneity in lung cancer. Time point noted: blood at routine non-recurrence follow-up after resection. In each case, whole RNA from tumor, nontumor lung or frozen PBMC was sequenced unsorted. TCRdb re-called the 5' RACE reads with MiXCR, one entry per CDR3 protein. This sample has about 120,000 distinct CDR3 sequences, with approximately 12% found just once. The material was PBMCs, obtained at follow-up. Receptors were obtained from a male donor with early-stage non-small cell lung cancer.

Ten or more counts support this clonotype. The gene calls are TRBV27 and TRBJ1-3; tentatively, D is TRBD1 (5 bases). CDR1 is MNHEY and CDR2 is SMNVEV in the germline V gene (reference sequence). The CDR3 loop spans 17 amino acids. V gave up 4 bases and J gave up 4 bases, with 20 bases separating them. The CDR3 DNA sequence: TGTGCCAGCAGTTCCCATCCCGGGGGATTGGGAGGAAACACCATATATTTT. Translation: CASSSHPGGLGGNTIYF.

The chain employs TRBV4-3 and TRBJ2-1, with D possibly matching TRBD2 (5 bases). Germline V gene sequence: CDR1 LGHNA, CDR2 YSLEER. This CDR3 contains 13 residues. The V gene lost 1 base and the J gene lost 8 bases, with 9 bases spanning the gap. The CDR3 reads CASSQGVSDEQFF. Here the CDR3 DNA reads TGCGCCAGCAGCCAAGGGGTTAGCGATGAGCAGTTCTTC.

The sample holds many counts of this clonotype. The V gene is TRBV9, the J gene TRBJ1-6; the D is unclear. The V and J ends lost 0 bases and 1 base respectively, with 8 bases between them. Germline V lookup: CDR1 SGDLS, CDR2 YYNGEE. The CDR3 has 16 amino acids. The CDR3 bases are TGTGCCAGCAGCGTAGATGAGGGTTCCTATAATTCACCCCTCCACTTT. This codes for CASSVDEGSYNSPLHF.

This clonotype was seen a handful of times. CDR3 bases: TGTGCCAGCAGCTTGCCCCAAACCTCAAGTCAGATCTACGAGCAGTACTTC. It codes for CASSLPQTSSQIYEQYF. The chain has TRBV5-4 and TRBJ2-7; D is unresolved. The CDR3 loop spans 17 amino acids. Trimming left V 1 base short and J 3 bases short, with 20 bases between. Germline V gene sequence: CDR1 SGHNT, CDR2 YYREEE (reference sequence). The whole variable domain, remainder taken from reference TRBV5-4 and TRBJ2-7, is ETGVTQSPTHLIKTRGQQVTLRCSSQSGHNTVSWYQQALGQGPQFIFQYYREEENGRGNFPPRFSGLQFPNYSSELNVNALELDDSALYLCASSLPQTSSQIYEQYFGPGTRLTVT.